The 23 T cell receptor beta chains below were found in one sample sequenced in a study of PD-L1 blockade in urothelial cancer. Assay: immunoSEQ multiplex PCR; the TCRdb copy retains only in-frame clones and omits some. The sample lists 15,000 to 20,000 clones, under 85% occurring once. Time point indicated: peripheral blood 6 weeks after treatment start. The sequencing used PBMCs, collected around atezolizumab (anti-PD-L1) treatment. These receptors came from a man aged 50 to 59 with urothelial cancer.

The chain recombines TRBV9 with TRBJ1-2; a weak D match, TRBD1 (5 bases). CDR3 length equals 16 residues. Germline CDR1 is SGDLS and CDR2 is YYNGEE. Deletions cut 3 bases from V and 0 bases from J, with 15 bases between. CDR3 residues: CASSAGGTAANYGYTF. Written as DNA, the CDR3 is TGTGCCAGCAGCGCCGGCGGGACGGCCGCTAACTATGGCTACACCTTC.

The chain uses TRBV5-1 and TRBJ2-5; D is possibly TRBD2 (6 bases). There are 13 residues in the CDR3. Germline V CDR1 and CDR2: SGHRS, YFSETQ. With 4 bases removed from V and 2 bases from J, the gap between germline ends came to 9 bases. The CDR3 loop reads CASSERAQETQYF. Here the CDR3 DNA reads TGCGCCAGCAGCGAGCGGGCTCAAGAGACCCAGTACTTC.

The CDR3 DNA reads as TGTGCCTCGTTTAGACAGACCGCGAACACCGGGGAGCTGTTTTTT. It is translated as CASFRQTANTGELFF. The J gene is TRBJ2-2, the V gene TRBV19; TRBD1 might be the D (5 bases). The CDR3 consists of 15 residues. V was pared by 11 bases and J by 0 bases, with 16 bases between. The germline gives CDR1 LNHDA, CDR2 SQIVND (reference sequence).

The chain is built from TRBV5-5 and TRBJ2-7, with a weak D call TRBD1 (5 bases). CDR1 is SGHKS and CDR2 is YYEKEE in the germline V gene (reference sequence). V lost 1 base and J 2 bases, leaving 7 bases between the germline ends. CDR3 length equals 13 residues. In DNA form, the CDR3 reads TGTGCCAGCAGCTTGCAGGGTGCCTACGAGCAGTACTTC. It translates to CASSLQGAYEQYF.

V usage is TRBV7-3 and J usage is TRBJ2-3; 7 bases are shared with TRBD2. V shed 2 bases, J shed 1 base, and the junction held 0 bases outside the gene matches. There are 14 residues in the CDR3. Germline CDR1 reads SGHTA; CDR2 reads FQGTGA. The chain's CDR3 is CASSLAGGTDTQYF. The DNA for the CDR3 is TGTGCCAGCAGCTTAGCGGGAGGCACAGATACGCAGTATTTT.

This chain uses TRBV5-4 with TRBJ2-2; tentatively, D is TRBD2 (5 bases). Trimming cost V 2 bases and J 2 bases, with 10 bases left between them. In germline, CDR1 is SGHNT, CDR2 YYREEE (reference sequence). The CDR3 has 15 residues. In DNA, the CDR3 is TGTGCCAGCAGCTTTAAAGGGAGTAACACCGGGGAGCTGTTTTTT. The encoded protein is CASSFKGSNTGELFF. Drawing the rest from reference TRBV5-4 and TRBJ2-2, the complete variable domain is ETGVTQSPTHLIKTRGQQVTLRCSSQSGHNTVSWYQQALGQGPQFIFQYYREEENGRGNFPPRFSGLQFPNYSSELNVNALELDDSALYLCASSFKGSNTGELFFGEGSRLTVL.

The CDR3 loop is CASPGVEPNTGELFF. DNA of the CDR3: TGTGCCAGCCCGGGGGTCGAACCGAACACCGGGGAGCTGTTTTTT. The chain employs TRBV7-9 and TRBJ2-2; tentatively, D is TRBD2 (6 bases). This CDR3 comprises 15 residues. Trimming pared 8 bases from V and 0 bases from J, leaving 13 bases between. From germline, CDR1 is SEHNR and CDR2 FQNEAQ (reference sequence). Full variable domain (remainder filled in from reference TRBV7-9 and TRBJ2-2): DTGVSQNPRHKITKRGQNVTFRCDPISEHNRLYWYRQTLGQGPEFLTYFQNEAQLEKSRLLSDRFSAERPKGSFSTLEIQRTEQGDSAMYLCASPGVEPNTGELFFGEGSRLTVL.

The rearrangement uses TRBV4-2 and TRBJ2-1; 7 bases map to TRBD1. V lost 0 bases, J lost 6 bases, and 11 bases stayed unmatched. Germline V gives CDR1 LGHNA, CDR2 YNFKEQ. CDR3 size: 17 residues. CDR3 nucleotide sequence: TGTGCCAGCAGCCAAGATGTCGTAGGACAGGCTCTCAATGAGCAGTTCTTC. It translates to CASSQDVVGQALNEQFF.

J is TRBJ1-1 and V is TRBV9, with D perhaps matching TRBD1 (6 bases). Germline V lookup: CDR1 SGDLS, CDR2 YYNGEE. V gave up 3 bases and J gave up 7 bases, with 16 bases separating them. This CDR3 spans 14 amino acids. CDR3 DNA: TGTGCCAGCAGCGAGATGGACAGTATCCTTGAAGCTTTCTTT. It encodes CASSEMDSILEAFF.

The chain is built from TRBV19 and TRBJ2-3, with D perhaps TRBD2 (7 bases). From germline, CDR1 is LNHDA and CDR2 SQIVND (reference sequence). Trimming shortened V by 5 bases and J by 4 bases, and 13 bases separated the two germline ends. This CDR3 region has 14 residues. CDR3 sequence reads: CASSGGAVADTQYF. Here the CDR3 DNA reads TGTGCCAGTAGTGGGGGGGCGGTCGCAGATACGCAGTATTTT.

CDR3 bases: TGTGCCAGCTCACGAACAACAGGGGGTTCTAATGAAAAACTGTTTTTT. Protein sequence: CASSRTTGGSNEKLFF. The chain combines TRBV18 with TRBJ1-4, with 8 bases fitting TRBD1. After removal of 4 bases from V and 3 bases from J, the junction contained 7 bases not matched to a gene. Germline V gene data show CDR1 as KGHSH and CDR2 as LQKENI. The CDR3 totals 16 residues.

This chain uses TRBV2 with TRBJ1-3; TRBD1 agrees at 7 bases. Germline values: CDR1 SNHLY, CDR2 FYNNEI. CDR3 length equals 14 residues. After removal of 7 bases from V and 4 bases from J, the junction contained 7 bases not matched to a gene. CDR3 protein: CASKGDRTGNTIYF. The CDR3 region has the DNA TGTGCCAGCAAAGGGGACAGAACCGGAAACACCATATATTTT.

The chain uses TRBV14 and TRBJ2-3, with TRBD2 matching 8 bases. V was clipped by 2 bases and J by 4 bases; unmatched bases: 11. The CDR3 is 17 residues long. In germline, CDR1 is SGHDN, CDR2 FVKESK. CDR3 DNA: TGTGCCAGCAGCCAAACTACCGGGACTAGAGTTTCAGATACGCAGTATTTT. This encodes CASSQTTGTRVSDTQYF.

This chain connects TRBV2 to TRBJ1-2, with 8 bases aligning to TRBD1. Trimming took 2 bases from V and 7 from J; bases not matched to a gene: 6. The CDR3 runs 14 residues. Germline V gene data show CDR1 as SNHLY and CDR2 as FYNNEI. The CDR3 protein is CASSESGQGAGYTF. Written as DNA, the CDR3 is TGTGCCAGCAGTGAATCCGGACAGGGCGCTGGCTACACCTTC.

The chain couples TRBV9 to TRBJ1-1; TRBD1 matches at 8 bases. CDR3 size: 15 residues. The V gene's germline CDR1 is SGDLS and CDR2 YYNGEE. Trimming took 0 bases from V and 1 from J; bases not matched to a gene: 2. The DNA for the CDR3 is TGTGCCAGCAGCGTAGAAGGGACAGGGAACACTGAAGCTTTCTTT. Its translation is CASSVEGTGNTEAFF.

The J gene is TRBJ2-7, the V gene TRBV27, with D perhaps matching TRBD2 (6 bases). V dropped 2 bases and J dropped 2 bases, with 16 bases sitting between them. Per germline, CDR1 MNHEY and CDR2 SMNVEV (reference sequence). The CDR3 consists of 16 residues. The CDR3 region has the DNA TGTGCCAGCAGTTTACAGGAGGGAAGGGCCCCCTACGAGCAGTACGTC. Protein sequence: CASSLQEGRAPYEQYV.

The chain couples TRBV29-1 to TRBJ2-4, with 8 bases that match TRBD1. CDR1 is SQVTM and CDR2 is ANQGSEA in the germline V gene. Germline trimming cut 5 bases from V and 0 bases from J; bases unmatched to any gene: 3. The CDR3 is made up of 14 amino acids. In nucleotides, the CDR3 is TGCAGCGTTTCACAGGGGGGAGCCAAAAACATTCAGTACTTC. Translation: CSVSQGGAKNIQYF.

The CDR3 sequence: CASSVTSASNTGELFF. CDR3 DNA: TGTGCCAGCAGTGTGACTAGCGCCTCGAACACCGGGGAGCTGTTTTTT. The chain combines TRBV6-1 with TRBJ2-2, with 8 bases identical to TRBD2. The CDR3 sequence is 16 residues long. Germline assignment: CDR1 MNHNS and CDR2 SASEGT. V gave up 4 bases and J gave up 0 bases; unmatched junction bases: 4.

The genes are TRBV18 and TRBJ1-2; D gene ambiguous. Germline V gene data show CDR1 as KGHSH and CDR2 as LQKENI. The CDR3 covers 15 residues. V was pared by 0 bases and J by 8 bases, with 16 bases between. The CDR3 loop reads CASSPPRVWPQGYTF. In DNA, the CDR3 is TGTGCCAGCTCACCACCCAGAGTTTGGCCACAGGGCTACACCTTC.

The J gene is TRBJ1-5, the V gene TRBV25-1; D gene ambiguous. This CDR3 contains 12 residues. Trimming removed 4 bases at V and 8 bases at J, with 9 bases between. Germline V gene sequence: CDR1 MGHDK, CDR2 SYGVNS. CDR3 sequence: CASSAGLEPQHF. The CDR3 region has the DNA TGTGCCAGCAGTGCCGGGTTGGAGCCCCAGCATTTT.

This clone was counted a single time. This chain connects TRBV19 to TRBJ2-3, with D tentatively TRBD2 (5 bases). The germline V gene encodes CDR1 LNHDA and CDR2 SQIVND (reference sequence). V was shortened by 3 bases and J by 0 bases, with 13 bases between the two germline ends. The CDR3 runs to 16 residues. As DNA, the CDR3 is TGTGCCAGTAGTATTTCTCAGCGGACTAGCACAGATACGCAGTATTTT. This encodes CASSISQRTSTDTQYF.

The CDR3 reads CASSPQGATNQPQHF. CDR3 nucleotide sequence: TGTGCCAGCTCACCACAGGGGGCCACCAATCAGCCCCAGCATTTT. The chain combines TRBV18 with TRBJ1-5, with TRBD1 matching over 7 bases. The J segment lost 3 bases and the V segment lost 1 base, leaving 3 bases of the junction unmatched. The CDR3 has 15 residues. The V gene's germline CDR1 is KGHSH and CDR2 LQKENI.

This clone was observed a few times. The CDR3 is CASSLAARGSRGYTF. CDR3 sequence (DNA): TGTGCCAGCAGCTTAGCGGCCAGGGGAAGTCGCGGCTACACCTTC. The chain combines TRBV11-2 with TRBJ1-2; tentative D call: TRBD1 (6 bases). The germline V gene has CDR1 SGHAT and CDR2 FQNNGV. The germline V and J ends were trimmed by 1 base and 8 bases, with 17 bases remaining between them. The CDR3 spans 15 residues. The variable domain in full, with the rest retrieved from reference TRBV11-2 and TRBJ1-2, is EAGVAQSPRYKIIEKRQSVAFWCNPISGHATLYWYQQILGQGPKLLIQFQNNGVVDDSQLPKDRFSAERLKGVDSTLKIQPAKLEDSAVYLCASSLAARGSRGYTFGSGTRLTVV.